These 10 T cell receptor beta chains share one sample of origin, sequenced in a study of OX40 agonist ivuxolimab in advanced cancers. Measured with immunoSEQ multiplex PCR; TCRdb has only the in-frame clones, and not every one. In the table there are about 26,000 clones, under 90% of which are singletons. The input for sequencing was CD4+ or CD8+ T cells sorted from blood, taken in a trial of the OX40 agonist ivuxolimab. The receptors derive from an adult with an advanced solid tumor such as melanoma, head and neck, liver or kidney cancer.

The CDR3 is CASSLGRTVITDTQYF. CDR3 nucleotides: TGTGCCAGCAGCTTAGGCCGGACAGTAATTACAGATACGCAGTATTTT. V is TRBV11-2 and J is TRBJ2-3, with D maybe TRBD1 (6 bases). In germline, CDR1 is SGHAT, CDR2 FQNNGV. V was trimmed by 1 base and J by 3 bases, leaving 14 bases between them. The CDR3 runs to 16 residues.

The chain links TRBV9 to TRBJ2-2, with 10 bases aligning to TRBD2. CDR1 is SGDLS, CDR2 YYNGEE, per germline. This CDR3 contains 15 residues. The V gene end was trimmed by 4 bases and the J gene end by 4 bases; junction bases not matched to a gene: 4. The CDR3 sequence: CASSSSGGATGELFF. The CDR3 DNA is TGTGCCAGCAGCTCAAGCGGGGGGGCCACCGGGGAGCTGTTTTTT.

As to this clone: An end of the junction differs from the germline gene, which may be a read error. The CDR3: CASSQGVSYDEQFF. CDR3 DNA sequence: TGTGCCAGCAGCCAAGGGGTAAGCTACGATGAGCAGTTCTTC. The chain is built from TRBV4-2 and TRBJ2-1; D is unresolved. The CDR3 totals 14 residues. The germline gives CDR1 LGHNA, CDR2 YNFKEQ.

The gene calls are TRBV4-1 and TRBJ2-7; 7 positions agree with TRBD2. CDR1 and CDR2 (germline): MGHRA, YSYEKL. The CDR3 extends over 13 amino acids. The J segment lost 6 bases and the V segment lost 6 bases, leaving 8 bases of the junction unmatched. The DNA of the CDR3 is TGCGCCAGCAGAAATCCCGGGAGGACCGAGCAGTACTTC. Translation gives CASRNPGRTEQYF.

The CDR3 nucleotides are TGTGCCAGCAGTACTTTTTTAGAGGGGATCACCTACGAGCAGTACTTC. Translating it yields CASSTFLEGITYEQYF. V is TRBV5-6 and J is TRBJ2-7; perhaps D is TRBD1 or TRBD2 (5 bases each). The germline V gene encodes CDR1 SGHDT and CDR2 YYEEEE. There are 16 residues in the CDR3. V was trimmed by 5 bases and J by 2 bases, leaving 20 bases between them.

V and J are TRBV5-1 and TRBJ1-1; no clear D gene. This CDR3 has 15 residues. The germline gives CDR1 SGHRS, CDR2 YFSETQ. The V end was cut by 4 bases, the J end by 0 bases, with 13 bases between. CDR3 region: CASSDDWGLNTEAFF. CDR3 coding DNA: TGCGCCAGCAGCGACGATTGGGGTCTGAACACTGAAGCTTTCTTT.

This chain joins TRBV27 and TRBJ2-5; TRBD2 might be the D (7 bases). The CDR3 runs to 14 residues. V gave up 5 bases and J gave up 5 bases, with 15 bases separating them. The germline V gene encodes CDR1 MNHEY and CDR2 SMNVEV (reference sequence). The CDR3 nucleotides read TGTGCCAGCAGTCCGGCGGGGGCGGGGGAGACCCAGTACTTC. Protein: CASSPAGAGETQYF.

This clone was picked up one time. This sequence joins TRBV7-8 and TRBJ2-1, with D perhaps matching TRBD1 or TRBD2 (6 bases each). From germline, CDR1 is SGHVS and CDR2 FQNEAQ. The CDR3 consists of 15 residues. V lost 1 base, J lost 2 bases, and 9 bases lay in between. The CDR3 DNA is TGTGCCAGCAGCTTAGGAGGGGGGACCTACAATGAGCAGTTCTTC. Amino acids: CASSLGGGTYNEQFF.

The chain has TRBV7-6 and TRBJ1-1; 9 positions agree with TRBD1. The CDR3 totals 14 residues. Germline loops: CDR1 SGHVS, CDR2 FNYEAQ. V dropped 5 bases and J dropped 5; count of bases not matched to a gene: 6. Written as DNA, the CDR3 is TGTGCCAGCAGCCCCGGACAGGGGATGACTGAAGCTTTCTTT. This encodes CASSPGQGMTEAFF.

This chain links TRBV15 with TRBJ2-5; 8 bases are shared with TRBD2. Germline CDR1 and CDR2: LNHNV and YYDKDF (reference sequence). The CDR3 sequence is 14 residues long. The V segment lost 5 bases and the J segment 4 bases; nucleotides outside the gene matches: 6. CDR3 DNA: TGTGCCACCAGCCCCCGCGGGGGGAGAGAGACCCAGTACTTC. Translated, it gives CATSPRGGRETQYF.